This passage covers 31 T cell receptor beta chains from one sample sequenced in a study. The sorted Tregs were CD4+CD25+CD127-/low cells. One entry per CDR3 protein, called by TCRdb with MiXCR from the 5' RACE reads. Counted here are over 40,000 distinct CDR3 sequences, more than 20% occurring once; the ten biggest clones make up roughly 4%. Specimen: Tregs sorted from a lymph node. The receptors stem from a female donor with breast cancer.

This clonotype has a count of ten or more. This rearrangement joins TRBV20-1 to TRBJ2-7; 13 positions agree with TRBD2. Looked up from germline, CDR1 is DFQATT and CDR2 is SNEGSKA (reference sequence). V lost 3 bases and J lost 0; bases outside the gene matches: 14. The CDR3 extends over 19 amino acids. The CDR3 loop reads CSASCRGTSGTTISYEQYF. The CDR3 DNA sequence: TGCAGTGCTAGTTGTCGCGGGACTAGCGGGACGACTATCTCCTACGAGCAGTACTTC.

This clonotype was detected only a few times. V gene TRBV5-1 combines with J gene TRBJ2-5; D is undetermined. Germline assignment: CDR1 SGHRS and CDR2 YFSETQ. This CDR3 spans 13 amino acids. With 0 bases removed from V and 5 bases from J, the gap between germline ends came to 8 bases. The CDR3 spells CASSLGSGETQYF. The CDR3 bases are TGCGCCAGCAGCTTGGGGAGTGGGGAGACCCAGTACTTC. Full variable domain (missing parts from reference TRBV5-1 and TRBJ2-5): KAGVTQTPRYLIKTRGQQVTLSCSPISGHRSVSWYQQTPGQGLQFLFEYFSETQRNKGNFPGRFSGRQFSNSRSEMNVSTLELGDSALYLCASSLGSGETQYFGPGTRLLVL.

This clonotype was detected ten times or more. V gene TRBV6-2 or TRBV6-3 combines with J gene TRBJ2-3; TRBD2 aligns across 11 bases. This CDR3 region has 15 residues. Losses at the gene ends were 9 bases for V and 2 bases for J; bases not matched to a gene: 7. Looked up from germline, CDR1 is MNHEY and CDR2 is SVGEGT. This CDR3 is CASELAGAPTDTQYF. DNA for the CDR3: TGTGCCAGTGAACTAGCGGGAGCCCCCACAGATACGCAGTATTTT.

This clonotype came up a few times. This chain uses TRBV29-1 with TRBJ2-5, with no clear D. Between the trimmed V and J ends, which lost 3 bases and 2 bases, there was a span of 13 bases. This CDR3 region has 14 residues. From germline, CDR1 is SQVTM and CDR2 ANQGSEA. The CDR3 region is CSVDSDSRQETQYF. Written as DNA, the CDR3 is TGCAGCGTTGATTCCGACTCCCGACAAGAGACCCAGTACTTC.

This clonotype has a handful of counts. The V gene is TRBV27, the J gene TRBJ2-7, with TRBD2 matching over 7 bases. CDR1 is MNHEY and CDR2 is SMNVEV in the germline V gene (reference sequence). CDR3 size: 16 residues. Germline trimming cut 7 bases from V and 6 bases from J; bases unmatched to any gene: 18. The CDR3 loop is CASTQTGGISIGEQYF. DNA of the CDR3: TGTGCCAGCACCCAAACGGGGGGAATAAGTATCGGCGAGCAGTACTTC.

The sample holds one count of this clonotype. It may be a read error: a sequence one base away is much more abundant. This chain links TRBV7-3 with TRBJ2-3, with TRBD1 as a possible D gene (6 bases). Germline V gene lookup returns CDR1 SGHTA and CDR2 FQGTGA. The CDR3 totals 16 residues. Here the CDR3 DNA reads TGTACCAGCAGCTTAAATGGTGCAGGGGCAGCAGATACGCAGTATTTT. Protein sequence: CTSSLNGAGAADTQYF.

This clonotype was detected ten times or more. CDR3 sequence: CAITGGSGANVLTF. CDR3 DNA sequence: TGTGCCATCACGGGGGGCTCTGGGGCCAACGTCCTGACTTTC. This sequence joins TRBV10-3 and TRBJ2-6; TRBD2 matches 7 bases. The CDR3 length is 14 residues. The V segment lost 7 bases and the J segment 0 bases; nucleotides outside the gene matches: 0. Germline V gene sequence: CDR1 ENHRY, CDR2 SYGVKD.

The table lists this clonotype with a few counts. CDR3 DNA sequence: TGCAGCGTTGAGGCAGGGGGGTACGAGCAGTACTTC. Translating it yields CSVEAGGYEQYF. V usage is TRBV29-1 and J usage is TRBJ2-7; a weak D match, TRBD1 (7 bases). V was cut by 3 bases and J by 4 bases, with 10 bases left in between. The CDR3 has 12 amino acids. Germline V gene data show CDR1 as SQVTM and CDR2 as ANQGSEA.

A note on this clonotype: This may arise from a read error, as a much more abundant clone is one base away. This chain uses TRBV9 with TRBJ1-1; TRBD1 might be the D (5 bases). The germline CDR1 and CDR2 sequences are SGDLS and YYNGEE. This CDR3 region has 11 residues. CDR3 nucleotide sequence: TGTGCCGGCAGCCCGGGGGTGGGAGCTTTCTTT. This encodes CAGSPGVGAFF.

This clonotype was detected many times. J is TRBJ1-6 and V is TRBV4-1; D uncertain. Looked up from germline, CDR1 is MGHRA and CDR2 is YSYEKL. V gave up 4 bases and J gave up 5 bases, with 15 bases separating them. The CDR3 contains 16 residues. CDR3 amino acids: CASSPRPFRDNSPLHF. CDR3 sequence (DNA): TGCGCCAGCAGCCCAAGACCTTTTAGGGATAATTCACCCCTCCACTTT.

This clonotype has just a few counts. An end of the junction does not agree with germline; a read error may underlie this. This rearrangement joins TRBV6-5 to TRBJ1-6; D gene ambiguous. Looked up from germline, CDR1 is MNHEY and CDR2 is SVGAGI. The CDR3 has 15 amino acids. The CDR3 sequence: CAGSYQGFGDSPLHF. In DNA form, the CDR3 reads TGTGCCGGCAGTTACCAAGGGTTTGGGGATTCACCCCTCCACTTT.

This chain joins TRBV29-1 and TRBJ1-1, with D possibly being TRBD1 (5 bases). Looked up from germline, CDR1 is SQVTM and CDR2 is ANQGSEA. Trimming took 7 bases from V and 5 from J, leaving 23 bases between them. The CDR3 is made up of 15 amino acids. CDR3 region: CSGRTQLGGGTEAFF. The CDR3 bases are TGCAGCGGCAGGACACAACTCGGCGGGGGGACTGAAGCTTTCTTT.

The chain couples TRBV5-1 to TRBJ2-3; 9 bases align to TRBD1. This CDR3 contains 16 residues. Germline CDR1 SGHRS, CDR2 YFSETQ. V lost 6 bases to trimming and J lost 2 bases; unmatched junction nucleotides: 10. The CDR3: CASNGGQGSPTDTQYF. The CDR3 DNA reads TGCGCCAGCAATGGTGGACAGGGGAGTCCCACAGATACGCAGTATTTT.

The chain employs TRBV5-1 and TRBJ2-2; D ambiguous. This CDR3 is 13 amino acids long. V was pared by 1 base and J by 4 bases, with 5 bases between. Per germline, CDR1 SGHRS and CDR2 YFSETQ. CDR3 nucleotide sequence: TGCGCCAGCAGCTTGCCACGCACCGGGGAGCTGTTTTTT. Amino acids: CASSLPRTGELFF.

The chain is built from TRBV7-2 and TRBJ2-5; D not certain. This CDR3 is built from 15 residues. The ends were cut back, 0 bases at V and 1 base at J, with 9 bases in the middle. Germline V lookup: CDR1 SGHTA, CDR2 FQGNSA. CDR3 nucleotide sequence: TGTGCCAGCAGCTTAGCGGCAGTCCCCCAAGAGACCCAGTACTTC. Translating it yields CASSLAAVPQETQYF.

This clonotype was seen once. Its ends do not fully match the called genes, so a read error is possible. This chain uses TRBV7-3 with TRBJ2-1; TRBD1 matches at 7 bases. The CDR3 has 15 residues. Looked up from germline, CDR1 is SGHTA and CDR2 is FQGTGA. The chain's CDR3 is CAGSLRQGVYNEQFF. The DNA of the CDR3 is TGTGCCGGCAGCTTAAGACAGGGCGTATACAATGAGCAGTTCTTC.

V and J are TRBV10-3 and TRBJ1-2; 11 positions agree with TRBD1. This CDR3 contains 14 residues. CDR1 ENHRY and CDR2 SYGVKD come from the germline V gene. Trimming at V came to 8 bases and at J to 4 bases, leaving 6 bases not matched to a gene. CDR3 residues: CAIGQGALSYGYTF. The CDR3 DNA is TGTGCCATCGGACAGGGGGCCCTTTCCTATGGCTACACCTTC.

This clonotype was recorded a few times. This chain uses TRBV28 with TRBJ2-7; 7 bases map to TRBD1. The V gene end was trimmed by 6 bases and the J gene end by 5 bases; junction bases not matched to a gene: 16. Germline values: CDR1 MDHEN, CDR2 SYDVKM. This CDR3 is built from 16 residues. The CDR3 spells CASRTLVRDSPNEQYF. CDR3 nucleotides: TGTGCCAGCAGAACACTGGTCCGGGACAGTCCCAACGAGCAGTACTTC.

As for this clonotype: Given a much more abundant clone one base away, this may be a read error. The CDR3 here is CAISGPEPAVSTDTQYF. CDR3 coding DNA: TGTGCCATCAGTGGTCCCGAGCCAGCGGTTAGCACAGATACGCAGTATTTT. This rearrangement joins TRBV10-3 to TRBJ2-3, with D perhaps matching TRBD2 (5 bases). Germline values: CDR1 ENHRY, CDR2 SYGVKD. The length of the CDR3 is 17 residues. V lost 4 bases to trimming and J lost 0 bases, with 17 bases between them.

The V gene is TRBV28, the J gene TRBJ1-5; D perhaps matches TRBD1 (6 bases). Germline V CDR1 and CDR2: MDHEN, SYDVKM. The CDR3 runs 15 residues. V was pared by 4 bases and J by 0 bases, with 10 bases between. The CDR3 loop is CASSSGTYSNQPQHF. The CDR3 DNA reads TGTGCCAGCAGTTCCGGGACATATAGCAATCAGCCCCAGCATTTT. Filled out from reference TRBV28 and TRBJ1-5, the complete variable domain reads DVKVTQSSRYLVKRTGEKVFLECVQDMDHENMFWYRQDPGLGLRLIYFSYDVKMKEKGDIPEGYSVSREKKERFSLILESASTNQTSMYLCASSSGTYSNQPQHFGDGTRLSIL.

This clonotype appeared a few times. A much larger clone sits a single nucleotide away, making a read error possible. CDR3 coding DNA: TGTGCCAGCAGCGAGAACAGGGACAATCAGCCCCAGCATTTT. Translating gives CASSENRDNQPQHF. The rearrangement links TRBV21-1 to TRBJ1-5; the listed D gene, TRBD1, was not tested against the DNA. TRBV21-1 is a documented pseudogene. CDR3 length: 14 residues.

This clonotype turned up a few times. This chain links TRBV11-2 with TRBJ2-5; 7 bases match TRBD1. This CDR3 region has 16 residues. With V trimmed by 3 bases and J by 1 base, 8 bases remained unmatched. The germline gives CDR1 SGHAT, CDR2 FQNNGV. The CDR3 bases are TGTGCCAGCAGCTTGTCGCGAACAGGGGCCCAAGAGACCCAGTACTTC. It codes for CASSLSRTGAQETQYF.

This clonotype has ten or more counts. The chain recombines TRBV4-2 with TRBJ2-1, with D unclear. The CDR3 loop spans 13 amino acids. Trimming pared 1 base from V and 8 bases from J, leaving 9 bases between. From germline, CDR1 is LGHNA and CDR2 YNFKEQ. DNA for the CDR3: TGTGCCAGCAGCCAAGGTCAGGACCATGAGCAGTTCTTC. Protein: CASSQGQDHEQFF.

This chain links TRBV12-3 or TRBV12-4 with TRBJ2-5, with D hard to call. The length of the CDR3 is 16 residues. V dropped 3 bases and J dropped 3 bases, with 17 bases sitting between them. The CDR3 DNA follows: TGTGCCAGCAGTTTTATTGAAGGGCAGAAAAAAGAGACCCAGTACTTC. Amino acids: CASSFIEGQKKETQYF.

This clonotype was found a few times. The chain is built from TRBV4-1 and TRBJ1-3; possibly TRBD1 for D (6 bases). CDR1 is MGHRA, CDR2 YSYEKL, per germline. The CDR3 length is 17 residues. Between the trimmed V and J ends, which lost 4 bases and 4 bases, there was a span of 20 bases. CDR3 amino acids: CASSPKIEGVGGNTIYF. The CDR3 DNA reads TGCGCCAGCAGCCCTAAAATCGAGGGGGTAGGCGGAAACACCATATATTTT.

Note on this clonotype: One junction end disagrees with the germline gene, perhaps due to a read error. The V and J genes are TRBV5-1 and TRBJ2-2; D perhaps matches TRBD2 (6 bases). The germline gives CDR1 SGHRS, CDR2 YFSETQ. CDR3 length: 11 residues. CDR3 in DNA: TGCGCCAGCGAAAGGGGCGGGGAGCCGTTTTTT. This sequence encodes CASERGGEPFF.

This clonotype was detected only a few times. V and J are TRBV12-3 or TRBV12-4 and TRBJ1-2; tentative D call: TRBD1 (6 bases). The CDR3 consists of 12 residues. The germline V and J ends were trimmed by 6 bases and 8 bases, with 13 bases remaining between them. The CDR3 nucleotides read TGTGCCAGCAGACCTACAGGGAGAGGCTACACCTTC. This sequence encodes CASRPTGRGYTF.

This clonotype has a handful of counts. CDR3 region: CATSQLAGDRYEQYF. The CDR3 coding sequence is TGTGCCACCAGCCAACTAGCGGGAGACAGATACGAGCAGTACTTC. This rearrangement joins TRBV24-1 to TRBJ2-7; 11 positions match TRBD2. The CDR3 contains 15 residues. The germline V gene has CDR1 KGHDR and CDR2 SFDVKD. With 7 bases clipped from V and 4 bases from J, the junction kept 8 bases outside the gene matches.

Comments on this clonotype: This may stem from a read error, because a much larger clone lies one nucleotide away. The chain recombines TRBV9 with TRBJ1-1; D gene ambiguous. CDR3 length: 16 amino acids. Deletions cut 5 bases from V and 1 base from J, with 18 bases between. The germline V gene encodes CDR1 SGDLS and CDR2 YYNGEE. The CDR3 sequence is CASSQDDSEWNTEAFF. The CDR3, as DNA: TGTGCCAGCAGTCAGGACGACTCGGAGTGGAACACTGAAGCTTTCTTT.

This clonotype occurred many times. V is TRBV20-1 and J is TRBJ2-5; 11 nucleotides match TRBD2. The CDR3 contains 14 residues. Germline V lookup: CDR1 DFQATT, CDR2 SNEGSKA (reference sequence). Losses at the gene ends were 6 bases for V and 3 bases for J; bases not matched to a gene: 6. The CDR3 sequence: CSATGLAGKETQYF. The CDR3 DNA follows: TGCAGTGCCACCGGACTAGCGGGTAAAGAGACCCAGTACTTC.

V is TRBV12-3 or TRBV12-4 and J is TRBJ1-2; no reliable D call. Trimming stripped 6 bases from V and 4 bases from J, with 15 bases between. CDR3 length: 14 residues. The CDR3 DNA reads TGTGCCAGCAGCACCCGGCCTAACCTCTATGGCTACACCTTC. It codes for CASSTRPNLYGYTF.